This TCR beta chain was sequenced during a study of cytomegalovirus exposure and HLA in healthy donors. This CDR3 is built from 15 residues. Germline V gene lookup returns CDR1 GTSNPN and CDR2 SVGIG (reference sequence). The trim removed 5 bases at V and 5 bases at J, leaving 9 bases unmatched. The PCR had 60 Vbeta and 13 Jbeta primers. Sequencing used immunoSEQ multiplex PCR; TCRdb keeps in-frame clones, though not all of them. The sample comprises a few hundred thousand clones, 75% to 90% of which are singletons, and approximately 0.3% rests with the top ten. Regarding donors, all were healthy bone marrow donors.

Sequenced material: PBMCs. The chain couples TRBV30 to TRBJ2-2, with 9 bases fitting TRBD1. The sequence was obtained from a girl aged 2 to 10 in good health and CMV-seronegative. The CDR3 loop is CAWVTGTGLTGELFF. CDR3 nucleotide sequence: TGTGCCTGGGTTACCGGGACAGGGTTGACCGGGGAGCTGTTTTTT.